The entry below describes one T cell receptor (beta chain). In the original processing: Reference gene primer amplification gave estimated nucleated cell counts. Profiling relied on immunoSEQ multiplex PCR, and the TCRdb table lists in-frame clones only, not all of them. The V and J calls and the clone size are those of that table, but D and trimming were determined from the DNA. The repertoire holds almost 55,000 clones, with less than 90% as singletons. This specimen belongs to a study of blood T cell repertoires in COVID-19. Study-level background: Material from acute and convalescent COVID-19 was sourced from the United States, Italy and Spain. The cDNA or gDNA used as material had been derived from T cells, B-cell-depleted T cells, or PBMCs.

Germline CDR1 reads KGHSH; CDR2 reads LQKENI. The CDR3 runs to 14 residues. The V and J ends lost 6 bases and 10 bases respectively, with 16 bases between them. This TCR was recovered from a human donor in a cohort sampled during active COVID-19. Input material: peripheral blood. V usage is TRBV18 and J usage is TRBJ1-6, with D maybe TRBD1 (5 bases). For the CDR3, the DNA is TGTGCCAGCTCTGGTACGGGGGGTCAGTCACCCCTCCACTTT. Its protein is CASSGTGGQSPLHF.